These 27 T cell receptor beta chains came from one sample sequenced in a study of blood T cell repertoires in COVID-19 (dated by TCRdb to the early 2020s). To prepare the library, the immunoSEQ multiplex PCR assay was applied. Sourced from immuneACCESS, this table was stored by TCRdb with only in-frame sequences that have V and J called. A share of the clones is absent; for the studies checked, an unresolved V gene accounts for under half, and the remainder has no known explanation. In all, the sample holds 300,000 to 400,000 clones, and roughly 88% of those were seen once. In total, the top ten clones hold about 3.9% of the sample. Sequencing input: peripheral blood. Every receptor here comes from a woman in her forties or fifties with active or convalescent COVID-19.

The CDR3 protein is CASSLGRYNEQFF. Here the CDR3 DNA reads TGTGCCAGCAGCTTAGGCAGATACAATGAGCAGTTCTTC. The chain has TRBV11-3 and TRBJ2-1; no definite D call. The ends were cut back, 1 base at V and 4 bases at J, with 5 bases in the middle. Germline CDR1 SGHNT, CDR2 YENEEA. The CDR3 spans 13 residues.

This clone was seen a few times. The CDR3 here is CASSLAGGQGAYTGELFF. The DNA of the CDR3 is TGCGCCAGCAGCTTGGCCGGAGGGCAGGGGGCCTACACCGGGGAGCTGTTTTTT. V gene TRBV5-1 combines with J gene TRBJ2-2, with TRBD1 identical over 8 bases. The ends lost 0 bases at V and 3 bases at J; junction bases unmatched: 10. Germline V CDR1 and CDR2: SGHRS, YFSETQ. CDR3 length equals 18 residues. The variable domain in full, completed from reference TRBV5-1 and TRBJ2-2, reads KAGVTQTPRYLIKTRGQQVTLSCSPISGHRSVSWYQQTPGQGLQFLFEYFSETQRNKGNFPGRFSGRQFSNSRSEMNVSTLELGDSALYLCASSLAGGQGAYTGELFFGEGSRLTVL.

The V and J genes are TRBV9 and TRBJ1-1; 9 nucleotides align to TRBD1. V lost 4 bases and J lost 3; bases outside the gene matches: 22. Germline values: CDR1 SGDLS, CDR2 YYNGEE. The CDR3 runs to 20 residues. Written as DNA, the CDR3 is TGTGCCAGCAGCCTGGGAACAGGGTTCCACAGGGGGCTTGATTACACTGAAGCTTTCTTT. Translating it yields CASSLGTGFHRGLDYTEAFF.

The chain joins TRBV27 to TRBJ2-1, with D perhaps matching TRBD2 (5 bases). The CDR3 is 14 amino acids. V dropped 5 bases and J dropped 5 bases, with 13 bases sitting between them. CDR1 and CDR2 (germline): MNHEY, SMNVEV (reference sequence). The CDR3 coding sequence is TGTGCCAGCAGTACGACTATGCCTAACAATGAGCAGTTCTTC. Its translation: CASSTTMPNNEQFF.

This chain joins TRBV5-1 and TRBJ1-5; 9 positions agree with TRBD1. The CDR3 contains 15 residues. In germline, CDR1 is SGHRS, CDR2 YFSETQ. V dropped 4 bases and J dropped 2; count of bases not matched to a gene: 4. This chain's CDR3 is CASSAGQGGNQPQHF. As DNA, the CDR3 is TGCGCCAGCAGCGCGGGACAGGGTGGCAATCAGCCCCAGCATTTT.

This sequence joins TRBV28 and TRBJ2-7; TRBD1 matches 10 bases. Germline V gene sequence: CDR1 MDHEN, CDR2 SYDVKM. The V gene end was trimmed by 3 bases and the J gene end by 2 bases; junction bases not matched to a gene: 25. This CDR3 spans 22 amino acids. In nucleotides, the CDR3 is TGTGCCAGCAGTTTTCCAATCAAAAGTGGGGACAGGGGAAGGCGGGAGCCCTACGAGCAGTACTTC. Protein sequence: CASSFPIKSGDRGRREPYEQYF.

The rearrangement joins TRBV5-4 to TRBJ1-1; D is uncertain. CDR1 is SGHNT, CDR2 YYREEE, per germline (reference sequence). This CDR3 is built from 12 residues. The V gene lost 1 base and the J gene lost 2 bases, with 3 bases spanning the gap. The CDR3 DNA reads TGTGCCAGCAGCTTGCATAACACTGAAGCTTTCTTT. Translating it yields CASSLHNTEAFF.

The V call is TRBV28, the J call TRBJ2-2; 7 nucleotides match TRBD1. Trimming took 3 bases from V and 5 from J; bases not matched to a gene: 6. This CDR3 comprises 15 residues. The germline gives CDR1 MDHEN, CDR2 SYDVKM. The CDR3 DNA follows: TGTGCCAGCAGTTTGACAGGGATCTGGACCGGGGAGCTGTTTTTT. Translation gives CASSLTGIWTGELFF. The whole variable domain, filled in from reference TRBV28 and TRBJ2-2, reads DVKVTQSSRYLVKRTGEKVFLECVQDMDHENMFWYRQDPGLGLRLIYFSYDVKMKEKGDIPEGYSVSREKKERFSLILESASTNQTSMYLCASSLTGIWTGELFFGEGSRLTVL.

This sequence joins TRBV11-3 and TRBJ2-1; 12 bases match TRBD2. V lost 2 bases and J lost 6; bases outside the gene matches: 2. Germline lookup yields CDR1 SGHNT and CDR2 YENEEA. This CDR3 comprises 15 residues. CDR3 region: CASSLLAGGGNEQFF. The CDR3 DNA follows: TGTGCCAGCAGCTTACTAGCGGGAGGGGGCAATGAGCAGTTCTTC.

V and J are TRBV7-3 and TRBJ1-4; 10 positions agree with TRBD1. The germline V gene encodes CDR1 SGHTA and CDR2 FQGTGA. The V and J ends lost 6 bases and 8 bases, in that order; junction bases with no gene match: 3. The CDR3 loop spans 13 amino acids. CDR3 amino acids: CASRTTGGEKLFF. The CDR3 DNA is TGTGCCAGCAGGACGACAGGGGGCGAAAAACTGTTTTTT.

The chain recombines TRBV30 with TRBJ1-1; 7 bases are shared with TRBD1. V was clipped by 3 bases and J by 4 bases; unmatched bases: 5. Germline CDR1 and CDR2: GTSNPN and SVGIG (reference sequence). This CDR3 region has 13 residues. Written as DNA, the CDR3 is TGTGCCTGGAGAGTACAGGGGAGCACTGAAGCTTTCTTT. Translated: CAWRVQGSTEAFF.

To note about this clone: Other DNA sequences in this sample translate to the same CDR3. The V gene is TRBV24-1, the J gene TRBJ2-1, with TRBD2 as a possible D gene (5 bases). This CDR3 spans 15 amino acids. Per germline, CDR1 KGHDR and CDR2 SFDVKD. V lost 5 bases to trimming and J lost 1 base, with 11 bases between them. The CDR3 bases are TGTGCCACCAGTGGTGGACGGGGATCCTACAATGAGCAGTTCTTC. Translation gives CATSGGRGSYNEQFF.

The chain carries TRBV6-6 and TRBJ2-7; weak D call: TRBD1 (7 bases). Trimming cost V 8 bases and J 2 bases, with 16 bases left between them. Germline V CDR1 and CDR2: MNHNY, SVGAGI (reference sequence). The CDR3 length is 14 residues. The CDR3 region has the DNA TGTGCCAGCGTCGGAGGGGGCCCCGCCTACGAGCAGTACTTC. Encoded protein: CASVGGGPAYEQYF.

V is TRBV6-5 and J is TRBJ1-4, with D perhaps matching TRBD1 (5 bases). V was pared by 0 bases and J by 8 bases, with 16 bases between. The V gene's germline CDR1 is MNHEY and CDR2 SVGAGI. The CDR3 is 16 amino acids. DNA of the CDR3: TGTGCCAGCAGTTACTCGGGGGAGGGGTCGTACGAAAAACTGTTTTTT. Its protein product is CASSYSGEGSYEKLFF.

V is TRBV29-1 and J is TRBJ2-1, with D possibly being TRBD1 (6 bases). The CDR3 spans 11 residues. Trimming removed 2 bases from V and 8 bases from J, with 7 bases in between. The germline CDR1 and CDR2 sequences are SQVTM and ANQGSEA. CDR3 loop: CSVEKGDEQFF. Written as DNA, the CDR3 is TGCAGCGTTGAAAAGGGGGATGAGCAGTTCTTC.

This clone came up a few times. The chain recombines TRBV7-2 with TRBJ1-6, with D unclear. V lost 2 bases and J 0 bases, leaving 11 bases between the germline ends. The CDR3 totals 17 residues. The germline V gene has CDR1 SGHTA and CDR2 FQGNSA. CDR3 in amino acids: CASSLIQLSSYNSPLHF. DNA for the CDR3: TGTGCCAGCAGCTTAATTCAGTTAAGCTCCTATAATTCACCCCTCCACTTT. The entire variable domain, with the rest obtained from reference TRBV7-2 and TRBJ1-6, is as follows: GAGVSQSPSNKVTEKGKDVELRCDPISGHTALYWYRQSLGQGLEFLIYFQGNSAPDKSGLPSDRFSAERTGGSVSTLTIQRTQQEDSAVYLCASSLIQLSSYNSPLHFGNGTRLTVT.

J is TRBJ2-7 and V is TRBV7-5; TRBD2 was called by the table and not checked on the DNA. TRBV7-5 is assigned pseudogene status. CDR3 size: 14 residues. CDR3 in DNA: TGTGCCAGAAGCTTCTCAGCGGACGTCTGCGAGCAGTACTTC. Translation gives CARSFSADVCEQYF.

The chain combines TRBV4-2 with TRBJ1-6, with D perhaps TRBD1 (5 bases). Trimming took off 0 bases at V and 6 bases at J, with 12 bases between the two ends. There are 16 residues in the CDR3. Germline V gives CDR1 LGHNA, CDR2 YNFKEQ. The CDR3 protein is CASSQDRAGLNSPLHF. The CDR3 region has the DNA TGTGCCAGCAGCCAAGATAGGGCAGGGCTTAATTCACCCCTCCACTTT.

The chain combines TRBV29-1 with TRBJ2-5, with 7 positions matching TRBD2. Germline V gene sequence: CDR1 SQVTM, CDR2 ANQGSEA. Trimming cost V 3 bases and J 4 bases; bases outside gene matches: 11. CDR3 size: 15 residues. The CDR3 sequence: CSVDTRGSRGETQYF. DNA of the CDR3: TGCAGCGTTGATACTCGCGGGAGTCGGGGAGAGACCCAGTACTTC.

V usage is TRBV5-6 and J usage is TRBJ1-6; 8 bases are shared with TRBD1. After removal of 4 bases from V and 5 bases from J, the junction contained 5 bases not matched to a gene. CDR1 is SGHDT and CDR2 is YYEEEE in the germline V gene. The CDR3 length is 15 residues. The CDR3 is CASSITGGDNSPLHF. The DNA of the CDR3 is TGTGCCAGCAGCATCACAGGGGGGGATAATTCACCCCTCCACTTT.

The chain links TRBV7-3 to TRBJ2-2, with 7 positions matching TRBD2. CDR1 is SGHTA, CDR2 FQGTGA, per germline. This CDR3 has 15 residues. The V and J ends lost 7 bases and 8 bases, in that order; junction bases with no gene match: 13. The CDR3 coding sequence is TGTGCCAGCAATTCACAAGGCGGGAGTTTGGGGGAGCTGTTTTTT. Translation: CASNSQGGSLGELFF.

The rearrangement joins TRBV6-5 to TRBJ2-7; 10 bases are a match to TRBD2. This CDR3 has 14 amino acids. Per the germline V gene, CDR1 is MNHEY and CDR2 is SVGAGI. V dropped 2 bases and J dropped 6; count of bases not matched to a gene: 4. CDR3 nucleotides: TGTGCCAGCAGTTACGTAGCGGGAGGCCGCGAGCAGTACTTC. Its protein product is CASSYVAGGREQYF.

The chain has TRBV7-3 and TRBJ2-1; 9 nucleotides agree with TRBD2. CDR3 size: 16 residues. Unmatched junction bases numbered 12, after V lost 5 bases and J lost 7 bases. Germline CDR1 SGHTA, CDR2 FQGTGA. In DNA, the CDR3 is TGTGCCAGCAGCCCCATGGCGGGAGGGTATGGTAATGAGCAGTTCTTC. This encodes CASSPMAGGYGNEQFF.

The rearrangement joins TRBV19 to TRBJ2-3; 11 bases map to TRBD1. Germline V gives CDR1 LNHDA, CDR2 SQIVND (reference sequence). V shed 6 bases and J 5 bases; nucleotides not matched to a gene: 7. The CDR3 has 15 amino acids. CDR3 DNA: TGTGCCAGTAGGACCGGACAGGGGGCTGGAGATACGCAGTATTTT. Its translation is CASRTGQGAGDTQYF.

The CDR3 nucleotides are TGTGCCACCAGCAGGGACAGAAACACTGAAGCTTTCTTT. Residues: CATSRDRNTEAFF. The chain combines TRBV15 with TRBJ1-1; a possible D gene is TRBD1 (6 bases). CDR1 is LNHNV and CDR2 is YYDKDF in the germline V gene (reference sequence). The CDR3 runs to 13 residues. V lost 3 bases and J 2 bases, leaving 7 bases between the germline ends.

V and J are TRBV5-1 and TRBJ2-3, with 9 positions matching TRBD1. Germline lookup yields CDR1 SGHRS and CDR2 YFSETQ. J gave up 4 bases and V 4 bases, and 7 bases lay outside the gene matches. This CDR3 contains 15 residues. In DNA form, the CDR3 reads TGCGCCAGCAGCCGGGGACAGGGCTTCCCAGATACGCAGTATTTT. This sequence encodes CASSRGQGFPDTQYF.

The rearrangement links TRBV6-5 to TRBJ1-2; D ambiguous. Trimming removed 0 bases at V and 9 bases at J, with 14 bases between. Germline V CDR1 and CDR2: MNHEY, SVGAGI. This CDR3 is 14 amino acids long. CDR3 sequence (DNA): TGTGCCAGCAGTTACTCGACATCTTCCAGCAGCTACACCTTC. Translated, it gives CASSYSTSSSSYTF.